One and the same sample provided the 17 T cell receptor beta chains below, sequenced in a study of T cell responses to AZD1222 COVID-19 vaccine (dated by TCRdb to 2020 to 2023). Per the publication, the time point label means: about 28 days (+/-7) after the second vaccine dose. Library generation was performed with the immunoSEQ multiplex PCR assay. TCRdb retrieved this table from immuneACCESS and kept in-frame rearrangements only. Not all clones are present; in checked studies, unresolved V genes account for under half, and no reason is known for the remainder. This sample comprises some 130,000 clones, roughly 90% of them detected only once. The top ten clones comprise roughly 3.3% of the sample. The material sequenced was peripheral blood, taken 28 days after the second AZD1222 dose. All receptors derive from an adult who received the AZD1222 COVID-19 vaccine.

This sequence joins TRBV12-3 or TRBV12-4 and TRBJ1-1; 7 nucleotides match TRBD1. This CDR3 contains 12 residues. V trimming: 5 bases; J trimming: 7 bases; junction bases outside the gene matches: 4. CDR3 sequence reads: CASSTDRDEAFF. CDR3 DNA sequence: TGTGCCAGCAGTACCGACAGGGATGAAGCTTTCTTT.

The chain is built from TRBV13 and TRBJ2-3, with D tentatively TRBD1 (5 bases). V lost 2 bases and J lost 0, with 9 bases in between. The length of the CDR3 is 15 residues. Germline loops: CDR1 PRHDT, CDR2 FYEKMQ (reference sequence). The CDR3 DNA reads as TGTGCCAGCAGCTTAATTGGGGCCAGCACAGATACGCAGTATTTT. Protein: CASSLIGASTDTQYF.

The genes are TRBV2 and TRBJ2-5; the D is unclear. This CDR3 comprises 13 residues. The V end was cut by 5 bases, the J end by 5 bases, with 12 bases between. Per germline, CDR1 SNHLY and CDR2 FYNNEI. The CDR3 nucleotides are TGTGCCAGCAGTAAGGAAGCTAAGGAGACCCAGTACTTC. Translating it yields CASSKEAKETQYF.

This clone was seen just once. The V call is TRBV14, the J call TRBJ2-3, with D hard to call. V was cut by 6 bases and J by 2 bases, with 3 bases left in between. This CDR3 has 11 residues. Germline V gene data show CDR1 as SGHDN and CDR2 as FVKESK. CDR3 sequence reads: CASSFTDTQYF. CDR3 sequence (DNA): TGTGCCAGCAGTTTCACAGATACGCAGTATTTT.

The V and J genes are TRBV29-1 and TRBJ1-2; D is unclear. The CDR3 length is 12 residues. The germline V gene encodes CDR1 SQVTM and CDR2 ANQGSEA. V lost 4 bases, J lost 2 bases, and 8 bases lay in between. The CDR3 nucleotides are TGCAGCGTTGGTGAGATCAACTATGGCTACACCTTC. Protein product: CSVGEINYGYTF.

The chain couples TRBV28 to TRBJ2-7, with D tentatively TRBD2 (6 bases). V gave up 1 base and J gave up 3 bases, with 13 bases separating them. The CDR3 length is 15 residues. CDR1 and CDR2 (germline): MDHEN, SYDVKM. The CDR3 region has the DNA TGTGCCAGCAGTTTATTCGGGGGTGCAGGCTACGAGCAGTACTTC. Encoded protein: CASSLFGGAGYEQYF.

The J gene is TRBJ2-7, the V gene TRBV27; TRBD1 matches at 7 bases. CDR1 is MNHEY and CDR2 is SMNVEV in the germline V gene (reference sequence). The CDR3 sequence is 13 residues long. Trimming cost V 6 bases and J 3 bases; bases outside gene matches: 5. The CDR3, as DNA: TGTGCCAGCAGCCGACAGGGTAACTACGAGCAGTACTTC. Translated, it gives CASSRQGNYEQYF.

The chain combines TRBV5-1 with TRBJ2-7, with D hard to call. This CDR3 spans 15 amino acids. Germline V gene sequence: CDR1 SGHRS, CDR2 YFSETQ. V gave up 0 bases and J gave up 2 bases, with 12 bases separating them. CDR3 DNA: TGCGCCAGCAGCTTGGACTACTCCCTACCCTACGAGCAGTACTTC. Translation: CASSLDYSLPYEQYF.

The chain employs TRBV28 and TRBJ2-3, with D possibly TRBD2 on 5 matching bases. The CDR3 runs to 13 residues. V was pared by 6 bases and J by 0 bases, with 7 bases between. The germline V gene encodes CDR1 MDHEN and CDR2 SYDVKM. In nucleotides, the CDR3 is TGTGCCAGCAGCCGGGATAGCACAGATACGCAGTATTTT. Amino acid sequence: CASSRDSTDTQYF.

This sequence joins TRBV7-2 and TRBJ2-7; D gene ambiguous. The ends were cut back, 2 bases at V and 2 bases at J, with 7 bases in the middle. The CDR3 covers 13 residues. In germline, CDR1 is SGHTA, CDR2 FQGNSA. CDR3 in amino acids: CASSLLSTYEQYF. Here the CDR3 DNA reads TGTGCCAGCAGCTTATTGAGCACCTACGAGCAGTACTTC.

The chain has TRBV30 and TRBJ2-5, with D tentatively TRBD1 or TRBD2 (5 bases each). V gave up 2 bases and J gave up 5 bases, with 18 bases separating them. The CDR3 runs 15 residues. The germline CDR1 and CDR2 sequences are GTSNPN and SVGIG (reference sequence). CDR3 sequence reads: CAWSRAGTLSETQYF. The CDR3 DNA is TGTGCCTGGAGTCGCGCCGGGACCCTGTCCGAGACCCAGTACTTC. Filled out from reference TRBV30 and TRBJ2-5, the complete variable domain reads SQTIHQWPATLVQPVGSPLSLECTVEGTSNPNLYWYRQAAGRGLQLLFYSVGIGQISSEVPQNLSASRPQDRQFILSSKKLLLSDSGFYLCAWSRAGTLSETQYFGPGTRLLVL.

The genes are TRBV6-5 and TRBJ1-5; TRBD1 might be the D (5 bases). CDR3 length: 15 amino acids. Germline V gene lookup returns CDR1 MNHEY and CDR2 SVGAGI. V lost 11 bases, J lost 0 bases, and 17 bases lay in between. The CDR3 nucleotides read TGTGCCGTAAAAACAGGACCCCTTAGCAATCAGCCCCAGCATTTT. Its translation is CAVKTGPLSNQPQHF.

The V gene is TRBV28, the J gene TRBJ1-2; D call uncertain. The CDR3 totals 13 residues. Trimming cost V 4 bases and J 5 bases, with 11 bases left between them. The germline V gene encodes CDR1 MDHEN and CDR2 SYDVKM. The CDR3 is CASSSNPTYGYTF. In nucleotides, the CDR3 is TGTGCCAGCAGTTCAAACCCGACTTATGGCTACACCTTC.

The chain joins TRBV6-5 to TRBJ1-1; D unclear. CDR3 length equals 15 residues. Germline V gene lookup returns CDR1 MNHEY and CDR2 SVGAGI. V shed 0 bases and J shed 0 bases, with 8 bases lying between them. The CDR3 sequence: CASSYSSLVNTEAFF. The CDR3 DNA sequence: TGTGCCAGCAGTTACTCGAGCCTTGTGAACACTGAAGCTTTCTTT.

The chain employs TRBV4-1 and TRBJ1-1, with D possibly being TRBD1 (5 bases). V lost 3 bases and J lost 0, with 11 bases in between. The CDR3 contains 15 residues. Germline V gives CDR1 MGHRA, CDR2 YSYEKL. CDR3: CASSHRDRLNTEAFF. The DNA for the CDR3 is TGCGCCAGCAGCCATCGGGACCGACTGAACACTGAAGCTTTCTTT.

The table lists this clone with a count of one. V gene TRBV7-2 combines with J gene TRBJ2-3; 7 bases are shared with TRBD2. Germline V lookup: CDR1 SGHTA, CDR2 FQGNSA. The CDR3 spans 17 residues. Trimming cost V 5 bases and J 1 base; bases outside gene matches: 12. This CDR3 reads CASSPAWSAGGTDTQYF. The CDR3 DNA reads as TGTGCCAGCAGCCCTGCCTGGTCCGCGGGAGGCACAGATACGCAGTATTTT.

The CDR3 reads CASRGAGMNTEAFF. The CDR3 DNA follows: TGTGCCAGCAGGGGTGCCGGAATGAACACTGAAGCTTTCTTT. The chain carries TRBV6-6 and TRBJ1-1; D gene unclear. The CDR3 extends over 14 amino acids. The ends were cut back, 6 bases at V and 0 bases at J, with 11 bases in the middle. Germline CDR1 is MNHNY and CDR2 is SVGAGI (reference sequence).